This TCR beta chain was retrieved from a study of vaccination effects on CD4 cells after COVID-19. In the study overall: Convalescent patients (n = two) were sampled 16 days and one week prevaccination.

Generated by immunoSEQ multiplex PCR, the TCRdb table keeps only in-frame clones and is missing some. The profile covers 50,000 to 70,000 clones, with about 72% appearing a single time and under 30% taken by the ten largest. A 10-day culture period preceded the isolation of CD4+ T cells. The CDR3 spans 14 residues. In germline, CDR1 is DFQATT, CDR2 SNEGSKA (reference sequence). V lost 3 bases and J lost 3, with 12 bases in between. Points on this clone: Its target is not known.

The V call is TRBV20-1, the J call TRBJ2-1; a weak D match, TRBD2 (5 bases). This clonotype was sampled from a human donor who had a prior SARS-CoV-2 infection. The sequenced sample was CD4+ T cells from PBMCs cultured without peptide, obtained before COVID-19 vaccination. CDR3 amino acids: CSASRTYDYNEQFF. CDR3 bases: TGCAGTGCTAGTCGGACTTATGACTACAATGAGCAGTTCTTC.